These 28 T cell receptor beta chains share one sample of origin, sequenced in a study of CD8+ T cells in alopecia areata (dated by TCRdb to the late 2010s). The intended sense of this specimen's time point label: around 4 weeks on oral tofacitinib. The sample's treatment or condition, from its label and the paper: oral pan-JAK inhibitor, 5-10 mg twice daily. Libraries were built with the immunoSEQ multiplex PCR assay. For TCR sequencing, RNA was extracted from every sample and reverse transcribed into cDNA to serve as template. Sourced from immuneACCESS, this table was stored by TCRdb with only in-frame sequences that have V and J called. A share of the clones is absent; for the studies checked, an unresolved V gene accounts for under half, and the remainder has no known explanation. The sample table lists 110,000 to 150,000 clones, roughly 82% of them with a count of one. 20% to 30% of the sample is in the top ten clones.

The starting material was CD8+ T cells sorted from blood, obtained at week 4, from a patient treated with tofacitinib. These receptors all stem from a human donor with alopecia areata.

This clone was observed once. The chain has TRBV4-3 and TRBJ2-6; D possibly corresponds to TRBD2 (6 bases). Trimming took off 0 bases at V and 2 bases at J, with 8 bases between the two ends. The V gene's germline CDR1 is LGHNA and CDR2 YSLEER. The CDR3 loop spans 16 amino acids. The CDR3 DNA reads TGCGCCAGCAGCCAAGATACGGGGGCTGGGGCCAACGTCCTGACTTTC. It specifies CASSQDTGAGANVLTF.

The chain recombines TRBV5-1 with TRBJ2-1; D might be TRBD1 or TRBD2, each matching 5 bases. V shed 4 bases and J shed 9 bases, with 17 bases lying between them. Germline V CDR1 and CDR2: SGHRS, YFSETQ. This CDR3 region has 14 residues. In DNA, the CDR3 is TGCGCCAGCAGCGAGGACGGGGCCGGGGTTGAGCAGTTCTTC. Translating it yields CASSEDGAGVEQFF.

V and J are TRBV7-9 and TRBJ1-1, with a possible D match to TRBD1 (5 bases). Trimming took 6 bases from V and 7 from J, leaving 15 bases between them. Germline values: CDR1 SEHNR, CDR2 FQNEAQ (reference sequence). This CDR3 has 13 residues. The CDR3 region is CASREPGTDEAFF. CDR3 coding DNA: TGTGCCAGCAGGGAACCCGGGACGGATGAAGCTTTCTTT.

J is TRBJ2-7 and V is TRBV18; 11 bases line up with TRBD1. Germline values: CDR1 KGHSH, CDR2 LQKENI. This CDR3 has 15 residues. Losses at the gene ends were 3 bases for V and 6 bases for J; bases not matched to a gene: 7. CDR3 loop: CASSPARTGGSEQYF. Here the CDR3 DNA reads TGTGCCAGCTCACCTGCCAGGACAGGGGGCTCCGAGCAGTACTTC.

This chain connects TRBV15 to TRBJ1-5; D uncertain. Germline CDR1 reads LNHNV; CDR2 reads YYDKDF (reference sequence). Trimming stripped 2 bases from V and 0 bases from J, with 5 bases between. The CDR3 has 14 residues. The CDR3 bases are TGTGCCACCAGCAGAACAGATAGCAATCAGCCCCAGCATTTT. It is translated as CATSRTDSNQPQHF.

The chain links TRBV5-1 to TRBJ1-3; D call uncertain. The germline V gene has CDR1 SGHRS and CDR2 YFSETQ. Trimming removed 4 bases at V and 2 bases at J, with 10 bases between. The CDR3 runs 14 residues. The CDR3, as DNA: TGCGCCAGCAGCCCGAGAGGGACTGGAAACACCATATATTTT. Translating gives CASSPRGTGNTIYF. Supplemented by reference TRBV5-1 and TRBJ1-3, the full variable domain reads KAGVTQTPRYLIKTRGQQVTLSCSPISGHRSVSWYQQTPGQGLQFLFEYFSETQRNKGNFPGRFSGRQFSNSRSEMNVSTLELGDSALYLCASSPRGTGNTIYFGEGSWLTVV.

The rearrangement links TRBV27 to TRBJ1-4; TRBD1 is a possible D gene (5 bases). Germline-derived CDR1 and CDR2 are MNHEY and SMNVEV (reference sequence). The CDR3 length is 15 residues. The germline V and J ends were trimmed by 6 bases and 0 bases, with 11 bases remaining between them. The CDR3 spells CASSPTGPTNEKLFF. As DNA, the CDR3 is TGTGCCAGCAGCCCAACAGGCCCAACTAATGAAAAACTGTTTTTT.

The chain employs TRBV30 and TRBJ1-1, with 9 bases fitting TRBD1. Germline-derived CDR1 and CDR2 are GTSNPN and SVGIG (reference sequence). V was clipped by 2 bases and J by 1 base; unmatched bases: 2. The CDR3 extends over 14 amino acids. CDR3 protein: CAWSSGQGNTEAFF. The CDR3 DNA sequence: TGTGCCTGGAGTTCGGGACAGGGGAACACTGAAGCTTTCTTT.

The chain uses TRBV29-1 and TRBJ2-2, with D possibly TRBD1 on 6 matching bases. The CDR3 totals 14 residues. V dropped 7 bases and J dropped 1 base, with 13 bases sitting between them. Germline-derived CDR1 and CDR2 are SQVTM and ANQGSEA. CDR3 DNA: TGCAGCGACGGACAGAGAAGGAACACCGGGGAGCTGTTTTTT. Translation: CSDGQRRNTGELFF.

This sequence joins TRBV30 and TRBJ2-3, with a possible D match to TRBD1 (6 bases). The CDR3 runs 15 residues. Germline V gene sequence: CDR1 GTSNPN, CDR2 SVGIG (reference sequence). The V gene lost 1 base and the J gene lost 4 bases, with 15 bases spanning the gap. The CDR3 DNA sequence: TGTGCCTGGAGTGCAGACACAGGGTGGGCAGATACGCAGTATTTT. The encoded protein is CAWSADTGWADTQYF.

The rearrangement uses TRBV7-6 and TRBJ2-5, with 7 bases that match TRBD1. TRBJ2-7 matches the DNA end more closely, so the J call is doubtful. This CDR3 region has 15 residues. The germline CDR1 and CDR2 sequences are SGHVS and FNYEAQ. The CDR3 nucleotides are TGTGCCAGCAGCTTGACCGGGACAGACTCCTACGAGCAGTACTTC. Encoded protein: CASSLTGTDSYEQYF.

V gene TRBV7-6 combines with J gene TRBJ2-7, with TRBD2 matching over 15 bases. There are 16 residues in the CDR3. V dropped 5 bases and J dropped 6; count of bases not matched to a gene: 8. Germline CDR1 reads SGHVS; CDR2 reads FNYEAQ. Here the CDR3 reads CASSPGTSGGLGEQYF. The CDR3 coding sequence is TGTGCCAGCAGCCCGGGGACTAGCGGGGGGCTCGGCGAGCAGTACTTC.

The chain employs TRBV5-6 and TRBJ2-7; no reliable D call. CDR3 length equals 17 residues. Deletions cut 0 bases from V and 3 bases from J, with 19 bases between. CDR1 and CDR2 (germline): SGHDT, YYEEEE. The CDR3 spells CASSLEVLELQIYEQYF. The CDR3 DNA is TGTGCCAGCAGCTTGGAAGTTCTGGAGCTACAGATCTACGAGCAGTACTTC. The variable domain in full, completed from reference TRBV5-6 and TRBJ2-7, reads DAGVTQSPTHLIKTRGQQVTLRCSPKSGHDTVSWYQQALGQGPQFIFQYYEEEERQRGNFPDRFSGHQFPNYSSELNVNALLLGDSALYLCASSLEVLELQIYEQYFGPGTRLTVT.

The CDR3 loop reads CASSKPLNPGQVTYEQYF. For the CDR3, the DNA is TGTGCCAGCAGCAAACCGCTAAACCCGGGACAGGTAACCTACGAGCAGTACTTC. J is TRBJ2-7 and V is TRBV21-1; TRBD1, the table's D call, was not compared with the DNA. TRBV21-1 is noted as a pseudogene. The CDR3 covers 18 residues.

The V call is TRBV30, the J call TRBJ2-7, with a tentative D call TRBD1 (5 bases). Trimming removed 0 bases at V and 7 bases at J, with 13 bases between. This CDR3 has 13 amino acids. Germline assignment: CDR1 GTSNPN and CDR2 SVGIG (reference sequence). DNA for the CDR3: TGTGCCTGGAGTGTTGGGGCCGGTGGTGAGCAGTACTTC. Translated: CAWSVGAGGEQYF.

The chain combines TRBV10-3 with TRBJ2-7, with D tentatively TRBD1 (6 bases). The V gene's germline CDR1 is ENHRY and CDR2 SYGVKD. The CDR3 totals 11 residues. Trimming took off 10 bases at V and 2 bases at J, with 9 bases between the two ends. Here the CDR3 reads CATGTTYEQYF. Here the CDR3 DNA reads TGTGCCACCGGGACAACCTACGAGCAGTACTTC.

This chain connects TRBV4-1 to TRBJ2-5, with D perhaps TRBD2 (6 bases). The V and J ends lost 1 base and 4 bases respectively, with 10 bases between them. Germline V gives CDR1 MGHRA, CDR2 YSYEKL. This CDR3 is built from 14 residues. Written as DNA, the CDR3 is TGCGCCAGCAGCCAAGGCGGGACTCCAGAGACCCAGTACTTC. Its protein product is CASSQGGTPETQYF.

As DNA, the CDR3 is TGCGCCAGCAGCCCGCCGGGGGAAGATACGCAGTATTTT. It specifies CASSPPGEDTQYF. The chain uses TRBV5-1 and TRBJ2-3; TRBD2 might be the D (6 bases). Between the trimmed V and J ends, which lost 4 bases and 5 bases, there was a span of 11 bases. CDR1 is SGHRS and CDR2 is YFSETQ in the germline V gene. The CDR3 totals 13 residues.

J is TRBJ2-1 and V is TRBV27; D uncertain. CDR3 length equals 15 residues. Trimming stripped 6 bases from V and 2 bases from J, with 14 bases between. Germline CDR1 reads MNHEY; CDR2 reads SMNVEV (reference sequence). The CDR3 DNA reads TGTGCCAGCAGCGTAAACCCAATCACCTACAATGAGCAGTTCTTC. It encodes CASSVNPITYNEQFF.

This sequence joins TRBV4-1 and TRBJ2-1, with D perhaps matching TRBD2 (6 bases). The CDR3 is made up of 13 amino acids. Germline loops: CDR1 MGHRA, CDR2 YSYEKL. V lost 5 bases, J lost 4 bases, and 9 bases lay in between. This CDR3 is CASSGDSYNEQFF. DNA of the CDR3: TGCGCCAGCAGCGGGGACTCGTACAATGAGCAGTTCTTC.

The chain couples TRBV7-2 to TRBJ1-1, with 7 bases fitting TRBD1. Germline trimming cut 3 bases from V and 5 bases from J; bases unmatched to any gene: 6. Per germline, CDR1 SGHTA and CDR2 FQGNSA. This CDR3 comprises 14 residues. CDR3 sequence (DNA): TGTGCCAGCAGCTTTTGGACAGGTGGGACTGAAGCTTTCTTT. Protein sequence: CASSFWTGGTEAFF.

This clone was detected only once. The gene calls are TRBV29-1 and TRBJ1-1; D unresolved. This CDR3 region has 12 residues. Between the trimmed V and J ends, which lost 4 bases and 0 bases, there was a span of 6 bases. Germline lookup yields CDR1 SQVTM and CDR2 ANQGSEA. The CDR3 DNA reads as TGCAGCGTTGGGCCGATGAACACTGAAGCTTTCTTT. Amino acid sequence: CSVGPMNTEAFF.

The chain employs TRBV27 and TRBJ2-1; a possible D gene is TRBD1 (6 bases). Germline V gene sequence: CDR1 MNHEY, CDR2 SMNVEV (reference sequence). This CDR3 spans 16 amino acids. Deletions cut 4 bases from V and 7 bases from J, with 20 bases between. The CDR3 nucleotides read TGTGCCAGCAGTTCGGATCACAGGGTCCTGAGGAATGAGCAGTTCTTC. Translating gives CASSSDHRVLRNEQFF.

The V call is TRBV4-1, the J call TRBJ2-3; no reliable D call. This CDR3 comprises 15 residues. Germline V gene sequence: CDR1 MGHRA, CDR2 YSYEKL. Trimming left V 1 base short and J 6 bases short, with 14 bases between. CDR3 nucleotide sequence: TGCGCCAGCAGCCAAGGTGGCGGCGAGGCCGATACGCAGTATTTT. Protein product: CASSQGGGEADTQYF.

The table lists this clone with a few counts. V gene TRBV7-8 combines with J gene TRBJ1-1; 7 bases map to TRBD1. The CDR3 extends over 15 amino acids. Germline assignment: CDR1 SGHVS and CDR2 FQNEAQ. The V and J ends lost 5 bases and 5 bases, in that order; junction bases with no gene match: 11. DNA of the CDR3: TGTGCCAGCAGCCCTGACAGGGAGGGAGGGACTGAAGCTTTCTTT. Protein sequence: CASSPDREGGTEAFF.

This chain uses TRBV10-3 with TRBJ2-5; 9 nucleotides line up with TRBD1. Germline V gene lookup returns CDR1 ENHRY and CDR2 SYGVKD. CDR3 length: 17 amino acids. Unmatched junction bases numbered 13, after V lost 4 bases and J lost 4 bases. CDR3: CAISARDRVLVSETQYF. The CDR3 nucleotides read TGTGCCATCAGTGCCCGGGACAGGGTCTTGGTTTCAGAGACCCAGTACTTC.

J is TRBJ2-4 and V is TRBV2, with 7 bases aligning to TRBD1. The V and J ends lost 4 bases and 0 bases, in that order; junction bases with no gene match: 12. CDR1 is SNHLY and CDR2 is FYNNEI in the germline V gene. This CDR3 has 18 amino acids. CDR3 region: CASSGDRIRAIAKNIQYF. CDR3 DNA: TGTGCCAGCAGTGGGGACAGAATCCGAGCCATAGCCAAAAACATTCAGTACTTC.

The chain recombines TRBV4-3 with TRBJ2-7; tentatively, D is TRBD1 (6 bases). The germline V gene has CDR1 LGHNA and CDR2 YSLEER. The CDR3 totals 15 residues. Trimming took 2 bases from V and 5 from J, leaving 16 bases between them. The CDR3 loop is CASSQTGDRSHEQYF. DNA of the CDR3: TGCGCCAGCAGCCAAACCGGAGACAGGTCCCACGAGCAGTACTTC.